The T cell receptor (beta chain) under discussion was sequenced for a study of cytomegalovirus exposure and HLA in healthy donors. Study-wide results and caveats: The study found most TCR sequences rare, yet found some public TCRs in many donors. According to the study, 150 to 200 TCR beta chains were cytomegalovirus-associated. Accurate HLA-A and HLA-B prediction from TCR beta sequences was reported for most subjects. Earlier analysis found most TCR beta V segments productive about 87% or about 30% of the time.

Germline trimming cut 0 bases from V and 8 bases from J; bases unmatched to any gene: 3. Per germline, CDR1 SGHRS and CDR2 YFSETQ. CDR3 length: 15 amino acids. The study ran its PCR with 60 Vbeta and 13 Jbeta primers. The table came from immunoSEQ multiplex PCR; TCRdb's copy has only in-frame clones and leaves some out. The sample yields 110,000 to 150,000 clones, around 80% seen once. Comments on this clone: The target antigen is unknown. Other DNA sequences in this sample translate to the same CDR3.

The sequenced material came from PBMCs. This TCR was recovered from a man in his thirties or forties in good health and CMV-seronegative. The genes are TRBV5-1 and TRBJ1-4; 11 positions match TRBD1. Here the CDR3 DNA reads TGCGCCAGCAGCTTGGCCGGGACAGGGGGGGAAAAACTGTTTTTT. This sequence encodes CASSLAGTGGEKLFF.